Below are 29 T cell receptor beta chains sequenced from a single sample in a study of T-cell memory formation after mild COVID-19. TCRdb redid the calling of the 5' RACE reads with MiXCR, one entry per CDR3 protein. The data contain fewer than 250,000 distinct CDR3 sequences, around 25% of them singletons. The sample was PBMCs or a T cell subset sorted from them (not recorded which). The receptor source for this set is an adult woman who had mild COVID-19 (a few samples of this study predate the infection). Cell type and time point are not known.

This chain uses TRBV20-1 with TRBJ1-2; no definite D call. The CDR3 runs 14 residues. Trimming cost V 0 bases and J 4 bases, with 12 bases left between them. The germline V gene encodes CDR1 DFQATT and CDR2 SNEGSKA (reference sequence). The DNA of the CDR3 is TGCAGTGCTAGAGATATGCGGAATTTCTATGGCTACACCTTC. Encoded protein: CSARDMRNFYGYTF.

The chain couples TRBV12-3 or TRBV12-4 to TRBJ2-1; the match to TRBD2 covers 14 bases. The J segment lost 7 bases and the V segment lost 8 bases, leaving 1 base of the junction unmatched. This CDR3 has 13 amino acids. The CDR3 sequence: CASGTSGRNEQFF. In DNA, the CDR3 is TGTGCCAGCGGGACTAGCGGGAGAAATGAGCAGTTCTTC.

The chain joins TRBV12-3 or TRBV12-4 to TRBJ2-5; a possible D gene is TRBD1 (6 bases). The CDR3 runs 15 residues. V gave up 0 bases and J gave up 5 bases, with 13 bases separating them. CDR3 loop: CASSLAVGAMETQYF. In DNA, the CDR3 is TGTGCCAGCAGTTTAGCGGTGGGGGCCATGGAGACCCAGTACTTC.

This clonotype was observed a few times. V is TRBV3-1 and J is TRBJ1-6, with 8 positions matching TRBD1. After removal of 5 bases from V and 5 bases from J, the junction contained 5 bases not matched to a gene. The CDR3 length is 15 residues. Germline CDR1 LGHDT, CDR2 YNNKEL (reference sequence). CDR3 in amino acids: CASSYGTGDNSPLHF. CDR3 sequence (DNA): TGTGCCAGCAGCTATGGGACAGGCGATAATTCACCCCTCCACTTT.

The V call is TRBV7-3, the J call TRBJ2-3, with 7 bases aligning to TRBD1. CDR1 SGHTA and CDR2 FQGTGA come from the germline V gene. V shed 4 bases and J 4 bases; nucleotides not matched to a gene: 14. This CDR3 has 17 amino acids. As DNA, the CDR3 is TGTGCCAGCAGCTCCCGAACCGGGGCAGGGGGATCAGATACGCAGTATTTT. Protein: CASSSRTGAGGSDTQYF.

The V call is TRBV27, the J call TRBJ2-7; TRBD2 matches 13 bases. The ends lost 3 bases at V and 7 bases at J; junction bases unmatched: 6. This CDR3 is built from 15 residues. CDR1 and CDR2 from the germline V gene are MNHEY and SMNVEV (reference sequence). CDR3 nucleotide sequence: TGTGCCAGCAGTTTCCAACTAGCGGGAGGGGGGGAGCAGTACTTC. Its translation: CASSFQLAGGGEQYF.

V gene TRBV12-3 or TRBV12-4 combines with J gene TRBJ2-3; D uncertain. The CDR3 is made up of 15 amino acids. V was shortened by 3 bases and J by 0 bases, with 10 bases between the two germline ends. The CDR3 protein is CASSLLGMSTDTQYF. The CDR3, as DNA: TGTGCCAGCAGTTTGCTTGGCATGAGCACAGATACGCAGTATTTT.

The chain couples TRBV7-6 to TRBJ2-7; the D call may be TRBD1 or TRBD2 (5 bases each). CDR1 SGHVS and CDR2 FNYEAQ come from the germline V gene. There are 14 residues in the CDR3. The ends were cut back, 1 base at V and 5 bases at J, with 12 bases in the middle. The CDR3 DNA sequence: TGTGCCAGCAGCTTAGAAAAGGGACGCAACGAGCAGTACTTC. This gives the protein CASSLEKGRNEQYF.

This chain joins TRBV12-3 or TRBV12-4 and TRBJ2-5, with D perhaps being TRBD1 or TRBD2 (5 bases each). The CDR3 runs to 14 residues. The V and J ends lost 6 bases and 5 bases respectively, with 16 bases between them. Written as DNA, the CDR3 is TGTGCCAGCAGCCGAGGAAGTGGGGGTGAGACCCAGTACTTC. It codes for CASSRGSGGETQYF.

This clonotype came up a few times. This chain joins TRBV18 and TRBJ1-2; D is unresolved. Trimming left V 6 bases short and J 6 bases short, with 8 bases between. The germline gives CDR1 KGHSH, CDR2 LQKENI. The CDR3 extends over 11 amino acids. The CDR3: CASSEWDGYTF. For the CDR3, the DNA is TGTGCCAGCTCGGAGTGGGATGGCTACACCTTC. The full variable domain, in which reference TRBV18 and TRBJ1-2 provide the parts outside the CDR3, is NAGVMQNPRHLVRRRGQEARLRCSPMKGHSHVYWYRQLPEEGLKFMVYLQKENIIDESGMPKERFSAEFPKEGPSILRIQQVVRGDSAAYFCASSEWDGYTFGSGTRLTVV.

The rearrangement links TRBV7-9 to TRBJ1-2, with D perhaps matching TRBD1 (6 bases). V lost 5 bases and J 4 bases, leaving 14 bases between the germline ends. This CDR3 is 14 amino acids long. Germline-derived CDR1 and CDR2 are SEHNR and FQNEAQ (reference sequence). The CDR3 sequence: CASSIVGGSYGYTF. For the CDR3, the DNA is TGTGCCAGCAGCATAGTTGGGGGCAGCTATGGCTACACCTTC.

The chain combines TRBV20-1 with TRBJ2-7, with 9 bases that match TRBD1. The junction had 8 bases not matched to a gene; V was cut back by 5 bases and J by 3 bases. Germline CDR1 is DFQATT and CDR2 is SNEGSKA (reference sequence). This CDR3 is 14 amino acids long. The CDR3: CSAQPGQGGYEQYF. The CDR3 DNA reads TGCAGTGCTCAGCCGGGACAGGGTGGCTACGAGCAGTACTTC.

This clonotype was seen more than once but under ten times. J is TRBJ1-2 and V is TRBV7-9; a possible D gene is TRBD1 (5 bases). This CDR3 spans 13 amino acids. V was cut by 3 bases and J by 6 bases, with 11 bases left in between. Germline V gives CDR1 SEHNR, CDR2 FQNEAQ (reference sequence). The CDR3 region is CASSLRDQHGYTF. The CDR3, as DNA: TGTGCCAGCAGCTTGCGGGACCAACATGGCTACACCTTC.

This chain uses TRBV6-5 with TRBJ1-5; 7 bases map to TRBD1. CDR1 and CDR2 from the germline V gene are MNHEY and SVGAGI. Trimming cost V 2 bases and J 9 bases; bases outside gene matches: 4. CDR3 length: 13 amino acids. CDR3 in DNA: TGTGCCAGCAGTTACCAGGGGGTTGGGCCCCAGCATTTT. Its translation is CASSYQGVGPQHF.

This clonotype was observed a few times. In DNA, the CDR3 is TGTGCCAGCAGTTACGGACAGGGGGCGAGGAACGGGGAGCTGTTTTTT. This gives the protein CASSYGQGARNGELFF. The chain links TRBV6-6 to TRBJ2-2; 11 nucleotides align to TRBD1. With V trimmed by 2 bases and J by 7 bases, 6 bases remained unmatched. The V gene's germline CDR1 is MNHNY and CDR2 SVGAGI (reference sequence). This CDR3 is built from 16 residues.

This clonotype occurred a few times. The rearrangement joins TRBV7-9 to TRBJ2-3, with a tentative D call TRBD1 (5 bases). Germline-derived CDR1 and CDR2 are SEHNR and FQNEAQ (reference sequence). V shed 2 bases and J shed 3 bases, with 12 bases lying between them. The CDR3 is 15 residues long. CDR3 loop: CASSLLQGKTDTQYF. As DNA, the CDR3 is TGTGCCAGCAGCTTATTGCAGGGAAAAACAGATACGCAGTATTTT.

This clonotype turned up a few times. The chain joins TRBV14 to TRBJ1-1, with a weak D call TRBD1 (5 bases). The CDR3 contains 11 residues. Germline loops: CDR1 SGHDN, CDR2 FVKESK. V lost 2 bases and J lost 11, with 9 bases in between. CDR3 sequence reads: CASSQWGRAFF. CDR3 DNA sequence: TGTGCCAGCAGCCAATGGGGCAGGGCTTTCTTT. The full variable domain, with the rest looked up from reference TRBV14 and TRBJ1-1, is EAGVTQFPSHSVIEKGQTVTLRCDPISGHDNLYWYRRVMGKEIKFLLHFVKESKQDESGMPNNRFLAERTGGTYSTLKVQPAELEDSGVYFCASSQWGRAFFGQGTRLTVV.

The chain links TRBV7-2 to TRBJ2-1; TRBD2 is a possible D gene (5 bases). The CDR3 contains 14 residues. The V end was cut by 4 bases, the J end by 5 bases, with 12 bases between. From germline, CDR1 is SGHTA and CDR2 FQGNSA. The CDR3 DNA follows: TGTGCCAGCAGCTCTCCCCCTAGCCACAATGAGCAGTTCTTC. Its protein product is CASSSPPSHNEQFF.

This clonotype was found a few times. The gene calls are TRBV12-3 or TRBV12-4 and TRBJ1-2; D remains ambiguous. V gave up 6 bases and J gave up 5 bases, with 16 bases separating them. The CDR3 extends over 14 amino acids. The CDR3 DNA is TGTGCCAGCAGCTCCCCGCCGGGTTTGTATGGCTACACCTTC. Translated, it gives CASSSPPGLYGYTF.

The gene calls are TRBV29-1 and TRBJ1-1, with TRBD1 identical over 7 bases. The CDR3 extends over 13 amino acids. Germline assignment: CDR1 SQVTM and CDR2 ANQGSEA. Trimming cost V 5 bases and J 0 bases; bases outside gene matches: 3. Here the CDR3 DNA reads TGCAGCGTTAGGGGGCTGATGAACACTGAAGCTTTCTTT. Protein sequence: CSVRGLMNTEAFF.

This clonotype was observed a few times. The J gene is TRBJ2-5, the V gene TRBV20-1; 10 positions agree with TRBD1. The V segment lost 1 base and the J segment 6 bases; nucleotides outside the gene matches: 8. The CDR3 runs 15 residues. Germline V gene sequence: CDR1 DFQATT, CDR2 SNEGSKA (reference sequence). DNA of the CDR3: TGCAGTGCTAGAGGTGGGACAGGGGTCGGGAAGACCCAGTACTTC. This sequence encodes CSARGGTGVGKTQYF.

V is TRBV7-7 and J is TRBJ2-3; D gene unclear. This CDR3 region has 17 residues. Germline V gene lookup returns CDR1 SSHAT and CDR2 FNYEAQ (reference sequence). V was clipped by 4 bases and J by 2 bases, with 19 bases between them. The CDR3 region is CASSSPGRHHFTDTQYF. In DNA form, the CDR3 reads TGTGCCAGCAGCTCTCCGGGCAGACACCACTTCACAGATACGCAGTATTTT.

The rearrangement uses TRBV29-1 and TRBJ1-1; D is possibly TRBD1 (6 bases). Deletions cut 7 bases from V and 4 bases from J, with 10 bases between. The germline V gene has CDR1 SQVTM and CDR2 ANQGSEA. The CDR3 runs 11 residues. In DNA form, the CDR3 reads TGCAGCGCGGGACATGCCACTGAAGCTTTCTTT. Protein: CSAGHATEAFF.

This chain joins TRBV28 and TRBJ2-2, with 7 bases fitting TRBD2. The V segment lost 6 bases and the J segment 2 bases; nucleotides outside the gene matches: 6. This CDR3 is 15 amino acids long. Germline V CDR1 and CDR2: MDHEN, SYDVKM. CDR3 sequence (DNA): TGTGCCAGCAGAACAGCGGGATTTAACACCGGGGAGCTGTTTTTT. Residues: CASRTAGFNTGELFF.

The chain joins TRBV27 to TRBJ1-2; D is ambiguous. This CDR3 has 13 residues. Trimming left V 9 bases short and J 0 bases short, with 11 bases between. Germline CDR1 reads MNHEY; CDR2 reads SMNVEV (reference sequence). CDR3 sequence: CASSEHSNYGYTF. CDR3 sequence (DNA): TGTGCCAGTTCAGAGCATTCTAACTATGGCTACACCTTC.

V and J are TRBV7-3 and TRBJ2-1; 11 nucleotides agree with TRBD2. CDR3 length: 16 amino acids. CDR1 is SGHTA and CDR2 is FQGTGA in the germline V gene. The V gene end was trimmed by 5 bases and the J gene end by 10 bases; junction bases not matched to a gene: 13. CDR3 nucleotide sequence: TGTGCCAGCAGCCTCGGGACTAGCGGCCTACAGGGAGAGCAGTTCTTC. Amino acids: CASSLGTSGLQGEQFF.

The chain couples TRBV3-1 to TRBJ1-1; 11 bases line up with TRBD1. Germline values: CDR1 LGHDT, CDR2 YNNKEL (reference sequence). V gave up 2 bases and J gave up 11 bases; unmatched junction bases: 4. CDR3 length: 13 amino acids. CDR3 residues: CASSQTRDRGAFF. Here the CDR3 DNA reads TGTGCCAGCAGCCAAACCCGGGACAGGGGGGCTTTCTTT.

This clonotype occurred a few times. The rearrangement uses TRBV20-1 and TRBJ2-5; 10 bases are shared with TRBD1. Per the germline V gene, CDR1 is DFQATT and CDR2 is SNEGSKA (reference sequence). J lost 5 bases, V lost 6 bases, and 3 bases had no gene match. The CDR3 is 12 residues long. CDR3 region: CSASGQGETQYF. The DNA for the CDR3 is TGCAGTGCCTCGGGACAGGGGGAGACCCAGTACTTC.

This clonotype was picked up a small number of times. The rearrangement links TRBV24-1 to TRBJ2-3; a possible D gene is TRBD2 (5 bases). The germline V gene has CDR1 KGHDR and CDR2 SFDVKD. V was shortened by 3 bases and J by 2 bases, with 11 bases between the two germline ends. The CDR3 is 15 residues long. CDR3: CATSDPSGNTDTQYF. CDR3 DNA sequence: TGTGCCACCAGTGATCCGAGCGGCAACACAGATACGCAGTATTTT.